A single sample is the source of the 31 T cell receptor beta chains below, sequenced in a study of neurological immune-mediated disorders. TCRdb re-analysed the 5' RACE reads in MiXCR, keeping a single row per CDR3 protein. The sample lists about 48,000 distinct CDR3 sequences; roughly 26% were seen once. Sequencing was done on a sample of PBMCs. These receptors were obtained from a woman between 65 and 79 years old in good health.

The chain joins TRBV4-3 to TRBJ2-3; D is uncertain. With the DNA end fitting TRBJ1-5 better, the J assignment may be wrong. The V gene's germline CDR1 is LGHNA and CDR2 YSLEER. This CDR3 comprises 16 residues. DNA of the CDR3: TGCGCCAGCAGCCAAGGGATCGCGGGAGCGGGAGATACGCAGCATTTT. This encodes CASSQGIAGAGDTQHF.

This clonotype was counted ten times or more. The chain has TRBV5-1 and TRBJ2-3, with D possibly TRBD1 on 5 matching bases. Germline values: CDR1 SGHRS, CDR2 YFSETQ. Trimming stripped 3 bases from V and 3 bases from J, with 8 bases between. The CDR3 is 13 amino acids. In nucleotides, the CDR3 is TGCGCCAGCAGCTCCGGACAAACAGATACGCAGTATTTT. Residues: CASSSGQTDTQYF.

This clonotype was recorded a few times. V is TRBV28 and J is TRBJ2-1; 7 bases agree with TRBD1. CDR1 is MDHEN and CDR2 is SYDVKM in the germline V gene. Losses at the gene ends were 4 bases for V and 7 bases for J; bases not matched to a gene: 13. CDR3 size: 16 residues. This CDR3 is CASSSPQGKTVNEQFF. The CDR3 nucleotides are TGTGCCAGCAGTTCCCCACAGGGGAAGACGGTAAATGAGCAGTTCTTC.

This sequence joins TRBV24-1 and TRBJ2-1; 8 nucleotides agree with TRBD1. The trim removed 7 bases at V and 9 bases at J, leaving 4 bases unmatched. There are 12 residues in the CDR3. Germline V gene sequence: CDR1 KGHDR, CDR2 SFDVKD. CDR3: CATRTGGGEQFF. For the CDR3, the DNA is TGTGCCACCAGAACAGGGGGAGGTGAGCAGTTCTTC.

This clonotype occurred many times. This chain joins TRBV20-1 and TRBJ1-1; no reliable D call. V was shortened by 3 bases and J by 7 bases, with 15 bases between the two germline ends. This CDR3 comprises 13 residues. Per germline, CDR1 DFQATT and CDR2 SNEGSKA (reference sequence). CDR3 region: CSARKTDGLEAFF. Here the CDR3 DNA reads TGCAGTGCTAGGAAGACCGATGGTCTTGAAGCTTTCTTT.

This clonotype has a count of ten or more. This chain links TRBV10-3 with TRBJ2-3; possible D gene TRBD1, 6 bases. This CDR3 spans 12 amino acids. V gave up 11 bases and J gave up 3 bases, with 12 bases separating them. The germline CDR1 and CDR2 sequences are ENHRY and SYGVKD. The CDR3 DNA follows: TGTGCCTCCCAGGGGTTGACAGATACGCAGTATTTT. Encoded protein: CASQGLTDTQYF.

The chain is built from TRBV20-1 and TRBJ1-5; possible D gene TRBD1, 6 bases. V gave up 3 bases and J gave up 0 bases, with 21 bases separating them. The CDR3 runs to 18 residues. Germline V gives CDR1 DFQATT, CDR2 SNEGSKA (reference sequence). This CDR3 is CSARGHGIGGDSNQPQHF. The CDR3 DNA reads TGCAGTGCTAGGGGACACGGGATAGGGGGTGATAGCAATCAGCCCCAGCATTTT.

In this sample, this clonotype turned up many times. Here the CDR3 reads CASSLLGQGSNIQYF. The CDR3 nucleotides are TGTGCCAGCAGCTTATTGGGCCAGGGGTCTAACATTCAGTACTTC. The chain couples TRBV7-2 to TRBJ2-4; D is perhaps TRBD1 (6 bases). Germline V gene data show CDR1 as SGHTA and CDR2 as FQGNSA. Trimming removed 2 bases at V and 7 bases at J, with 15 bases between. The length of the CDR3 is 15 residues.

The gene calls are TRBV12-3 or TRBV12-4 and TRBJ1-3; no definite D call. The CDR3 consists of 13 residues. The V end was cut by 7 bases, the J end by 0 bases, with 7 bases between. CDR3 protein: CASTPNSGNTIYF. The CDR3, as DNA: TGTGCCAGCACCCCAAACTCTGGAAACACCATATATTTT.

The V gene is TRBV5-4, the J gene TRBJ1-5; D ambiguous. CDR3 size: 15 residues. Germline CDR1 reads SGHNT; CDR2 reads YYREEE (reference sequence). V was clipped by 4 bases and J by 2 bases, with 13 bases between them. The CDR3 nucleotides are TGTGCCAGCAGCCCCCACGGGGATGGCAATCAGCCCCAGCATTTT. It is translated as CASSPHGDGNQPQHF. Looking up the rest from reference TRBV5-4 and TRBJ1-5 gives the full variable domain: ETGVTQSPTHLIKTRGQQVTLRCSSQSGHNTVSWYQQALGQGPQFIFQYYREEENGRGNFPPRFSGLQFPNYSSELNVNALELDDSALYLCASSPHGDGNQPQHFGDGTRLSIL.

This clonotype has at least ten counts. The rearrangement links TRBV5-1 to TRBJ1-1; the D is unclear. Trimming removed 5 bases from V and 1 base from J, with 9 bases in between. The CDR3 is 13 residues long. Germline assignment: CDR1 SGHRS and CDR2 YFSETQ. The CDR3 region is CASRFDGNTEAFF. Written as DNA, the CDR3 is TGCGCCAGCAGATTCGACGGGAACACTGAAGCTTTCTTT.

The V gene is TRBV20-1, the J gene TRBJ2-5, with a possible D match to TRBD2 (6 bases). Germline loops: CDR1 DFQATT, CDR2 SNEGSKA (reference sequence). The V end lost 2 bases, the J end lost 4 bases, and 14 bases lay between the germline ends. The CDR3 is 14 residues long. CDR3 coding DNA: TGCAGTGCTAGACCCGGGGGAGGATCAGAGACCCAGTACTTC. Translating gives CSARPGGGSETQYF.

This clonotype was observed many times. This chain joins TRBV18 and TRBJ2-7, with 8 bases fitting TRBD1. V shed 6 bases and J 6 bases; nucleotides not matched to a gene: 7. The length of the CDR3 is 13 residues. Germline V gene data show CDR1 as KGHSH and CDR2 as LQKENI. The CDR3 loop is CASSGAGGAEQYF. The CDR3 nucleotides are TGTGCCAGCTCGGGCGCAGGGGGCGCCGAGCAGTACTTC.

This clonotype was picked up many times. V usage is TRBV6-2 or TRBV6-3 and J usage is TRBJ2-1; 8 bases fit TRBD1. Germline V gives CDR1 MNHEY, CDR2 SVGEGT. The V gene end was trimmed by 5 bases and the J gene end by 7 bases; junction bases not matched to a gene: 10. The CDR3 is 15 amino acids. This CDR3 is CASSTRTGQVNEQFF. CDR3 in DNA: TGTGCCAGCAGTACCCGGACAGGGCAGGTGAATGAGCAGTTCTTC.

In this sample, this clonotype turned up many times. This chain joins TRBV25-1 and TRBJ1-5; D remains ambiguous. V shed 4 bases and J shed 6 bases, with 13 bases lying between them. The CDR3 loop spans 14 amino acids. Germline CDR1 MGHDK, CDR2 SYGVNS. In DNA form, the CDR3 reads TGTGCCAGCAGTGGTCCGGTCTTGGGTCAGCCCCAGCATTTT. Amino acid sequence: CASSGPVLGQPQHF.

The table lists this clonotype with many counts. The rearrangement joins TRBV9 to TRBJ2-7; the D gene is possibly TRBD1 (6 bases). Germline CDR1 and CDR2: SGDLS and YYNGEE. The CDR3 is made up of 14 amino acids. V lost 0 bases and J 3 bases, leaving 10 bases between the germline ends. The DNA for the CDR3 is TGTGCCAGCAGCGTAGGTGGGGGCCGCTACGAGCAGTACTTC. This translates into CASSVGGGRYEQYF.

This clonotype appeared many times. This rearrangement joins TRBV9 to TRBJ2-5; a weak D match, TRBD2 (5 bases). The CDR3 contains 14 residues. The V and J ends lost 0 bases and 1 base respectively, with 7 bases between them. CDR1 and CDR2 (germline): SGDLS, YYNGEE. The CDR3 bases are TGTGCCAGCAGCGTAGTCGCGGGCCAAGAGACCCAGTACTTC. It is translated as CASSVVAGQETQYF.

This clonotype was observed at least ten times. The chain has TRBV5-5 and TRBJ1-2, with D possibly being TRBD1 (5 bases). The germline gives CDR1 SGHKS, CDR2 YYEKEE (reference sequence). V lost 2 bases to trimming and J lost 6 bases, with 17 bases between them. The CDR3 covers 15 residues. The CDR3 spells CASSLSGAQWNGYTF. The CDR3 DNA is TGTGCCAGCAGCTTATCCGGGGCTCAATGGAATGGCTACACCTTC.

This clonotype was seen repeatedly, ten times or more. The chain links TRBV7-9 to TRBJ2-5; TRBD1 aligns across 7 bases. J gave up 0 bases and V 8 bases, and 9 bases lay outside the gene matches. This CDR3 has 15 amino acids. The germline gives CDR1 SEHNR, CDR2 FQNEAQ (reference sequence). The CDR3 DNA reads TGTGCCAGCGGACCGGGACAGCTGTACCAAGAGACCCAGTACTTC. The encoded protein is CASGPGQLYQETQYF. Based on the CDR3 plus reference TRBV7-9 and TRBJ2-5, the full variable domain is DTGVSQNPRHKITKRGQNVTFRCDPISEHNRLYWYRQTLGQGPEFLTYFQNEAQLEKSRLLSDRFSAERPKGSFSTLEIQRTEQGDSAMYLCASGPGQLYQETQYFGPGTRLLVL.

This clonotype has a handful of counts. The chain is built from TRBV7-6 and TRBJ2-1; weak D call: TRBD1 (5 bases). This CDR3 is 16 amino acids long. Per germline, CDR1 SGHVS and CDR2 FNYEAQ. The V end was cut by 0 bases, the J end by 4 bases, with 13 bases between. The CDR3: CASSLAGRVPYNEQFF. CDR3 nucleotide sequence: TGTGCCAGCAGCTTAGCGGGCAGGGTCCCGTACAATGAGCAGTTCTTC.

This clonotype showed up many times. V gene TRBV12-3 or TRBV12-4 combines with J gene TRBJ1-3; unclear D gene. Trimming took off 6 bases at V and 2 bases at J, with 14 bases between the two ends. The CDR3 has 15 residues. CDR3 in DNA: TGTGCCAGCAGCCCCCTTCGAGTGGCTGGAAACACCATATATTTT. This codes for CASSPLRVAGNTIYF.

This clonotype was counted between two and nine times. CDR3 protein: CASSPRLAGTGDTQYF. The CDR3 DNA follows: TGTGCCAGCTCACCGAGGCTAGCGGGGACAGGAGATACGCAGTATTTT. The rearrangement links TRBV18 to TRBJ2-3; TRBD2 is a possible D gene (9 bases). The V gene lost 3 bases and the J gene lost 5 bases, with 18 bases spanning the gap. Per germline, CDR1 KGHSH and CDR2 LQKENI. The CDR3 is 16 amino acids.

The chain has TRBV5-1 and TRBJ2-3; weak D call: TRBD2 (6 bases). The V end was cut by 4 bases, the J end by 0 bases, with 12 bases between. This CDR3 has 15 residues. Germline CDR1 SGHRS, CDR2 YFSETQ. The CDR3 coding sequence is TGCGCCAGCAGCACAACCGGGACTAGCACAGATACGCAGTATTTT. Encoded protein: CASSTTGTSTDTQYF. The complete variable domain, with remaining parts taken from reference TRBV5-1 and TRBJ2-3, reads KAGVTQTPRYLIKTRGQQVTLSCSPISGHRSVSWYQQTPGQGLQFLFEYFSETQRNKGNFPGRFSGRQFSNSRSEMNVSTLELGDSALYLCASSTTGTSTDTQYFGPGTRLTVL.

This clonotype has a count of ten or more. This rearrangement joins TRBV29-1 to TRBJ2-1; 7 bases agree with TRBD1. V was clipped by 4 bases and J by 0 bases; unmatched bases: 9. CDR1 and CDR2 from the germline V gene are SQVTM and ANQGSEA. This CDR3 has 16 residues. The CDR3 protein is CSVASGGTSSYNEQFF. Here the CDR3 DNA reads TGCAGCGTTGCCTCAGGGGGTACCAGCTCCTACAATGAGCAGTTCTTC.

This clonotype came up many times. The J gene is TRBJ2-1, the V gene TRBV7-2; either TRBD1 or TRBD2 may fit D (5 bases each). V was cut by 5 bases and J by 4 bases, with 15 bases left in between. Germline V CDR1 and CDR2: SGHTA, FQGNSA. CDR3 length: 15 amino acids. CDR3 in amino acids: CASSPTGRVYNEQFF. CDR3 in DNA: TGTGCCAGCAGCCCGACGGGGCGGGTGTACAATGAGCAGTTCTTC.

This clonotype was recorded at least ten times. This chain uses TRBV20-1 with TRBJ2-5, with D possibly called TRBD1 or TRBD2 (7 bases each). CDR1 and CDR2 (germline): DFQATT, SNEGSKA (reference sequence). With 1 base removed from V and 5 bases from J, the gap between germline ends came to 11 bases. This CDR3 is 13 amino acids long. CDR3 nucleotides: TGCAGTGCTAGAGGGCAGGGGGGGGAGACCCAGTACTTC. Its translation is CSARGQGGETQYF.

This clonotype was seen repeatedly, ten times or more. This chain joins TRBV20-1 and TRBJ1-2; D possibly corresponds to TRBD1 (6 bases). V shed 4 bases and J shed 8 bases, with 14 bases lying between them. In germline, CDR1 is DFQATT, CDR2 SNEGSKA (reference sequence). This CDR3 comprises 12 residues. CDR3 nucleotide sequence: TGCAGTGCTATAACAGGGAATTGGGGCTACACCTTC. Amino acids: CSAITGNWGYTF.

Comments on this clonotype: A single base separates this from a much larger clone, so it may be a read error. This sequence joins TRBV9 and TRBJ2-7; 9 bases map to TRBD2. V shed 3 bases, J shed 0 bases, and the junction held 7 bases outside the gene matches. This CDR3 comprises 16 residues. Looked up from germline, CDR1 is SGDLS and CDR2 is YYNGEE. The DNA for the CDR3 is TGTGCCAGCAGCGAGTGGACTAGCGCTAGCTCCTACGAGCAGTACTTC. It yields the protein CASSEWTSASSYEQYF.

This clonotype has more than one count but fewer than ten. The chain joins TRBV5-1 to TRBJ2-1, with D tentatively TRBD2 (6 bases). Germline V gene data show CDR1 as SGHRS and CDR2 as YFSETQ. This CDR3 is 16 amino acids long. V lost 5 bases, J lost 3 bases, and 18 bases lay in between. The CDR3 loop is CASSWAPGVGYNEQFF. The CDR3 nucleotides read TGCGCCAGCAGTTGGGCCCCGGGAGTAGGCTACAATGAGCAGTTCTTC. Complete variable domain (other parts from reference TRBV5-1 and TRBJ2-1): KAGVTQTPRYLIKTRGQQVTLSCSPISGHRSVSWYQQTPGQGLQFLFEYFSETQRNKGNFPGRFSGRQFSNSRSEMNVSTLELGDSALYLCASSWAPGVGYNEQFFGPGTRLTVL.

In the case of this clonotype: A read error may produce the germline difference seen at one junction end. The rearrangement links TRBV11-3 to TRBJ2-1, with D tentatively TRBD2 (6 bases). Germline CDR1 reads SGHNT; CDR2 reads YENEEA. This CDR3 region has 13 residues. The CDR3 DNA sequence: TGTGCCAGCAGCGAGACAAATTTTCGGGAGCAGATCTTC. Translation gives CASSETNFREQIF.

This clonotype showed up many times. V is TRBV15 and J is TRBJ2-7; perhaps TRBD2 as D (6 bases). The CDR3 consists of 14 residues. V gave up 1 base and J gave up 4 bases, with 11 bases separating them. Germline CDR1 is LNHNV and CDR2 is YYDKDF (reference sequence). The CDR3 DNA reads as TGTGCCACCAGCAGAGTGGGCGGGATTTACGAGCAGTACTTC. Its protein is CATSRVGGIYEQYF.